The clone carrying this T cell receptor (beta chain) was observed a few times. This sample is drawn from a study of PD-1 blockade in mismatch repair-deficient tumors. TCRdb's copy holds only in-frame clones and misses some; the assay was immunoSEQ multiplex PCR. The data show approximately 130,000 clones, with 70% to 90% seen just once and approximately 13% held by the top ten. The specimen comprised peripheral blood, sampled 44 weeks after starting pembrolizumab. This clonotype originated in an adult with mismatch repair-deficient cancer.

As DNA, the CDR3 is TGTGCCAGCAGGAGGGGACAGGGGAATCAGCCCCAGCATTTT. Protein: CASRRGQGNQPQHF. The chain carries TRBV27 and TRBJ1-5; 10 nucleotides match TRBD1. This CDR3 contains 14 residues. V dropped 6 bases and J dropped 4; count of bases not matched to a gene: 3. CDR1 is MNHEY and CDR2 is SMNVEV in the germline V gene (reference sequence).